This T cell receptor (beta chain) was sequenced during a study of blood T cell repertoires in COVID-19 (dated by TCRdb to about 2020). Study-level background: Samples covering the acute and convalescent phases of COVID-19 were provided by collaborators in the United States, Italy and Spain. Sample metadata almost always included a de-identified subject ID, COVID-19 status, age in years and sex. Samples came from the ongoing ImmuneRACE study (first 160 participants) plus 1,254 subjects from 6 global collaborators. HLA class I and class II types, where available, came from metadata supplied by the sample provider rather than from assay-based typing. The dataset comprised deeply sampled blood TCRbeta repertoires from subjects exposed to, actively infected with, or recovered from COVID-19. The repertoires were released in a freely available public database meant as a resource for research on the immune response to SARS-CoV-2. The prospective study material was composed of cDNA or gDNA derived from T cells, B-cell-depleted T cells, or PBMCs.

The germline V gene (reference sequence) gives CDR1 as SGHNT and CDR2 as YYREEE. V ends up 3 bases short and J 5 bases short, with an unmatched junction base count of 11. The cysteine opens and the phenylalanine closes a CDR3 of 16 amino acids. Only the CDR3 portion is preserved as DNA: 48 bases, with reading frame beginning at the first base. Each collaborating institution followed its own protocols to collect whole blood in K2EDTA tubes. Collaborator samples were shipped for TCRbeta analysis as frozen whole blood, isolated PBMCs, or DNA extracted from either sample type. The immunoSEQ Assay, a bias-controlled multiplex PCR, was used to amplify TCRbeta CDR3 regions from genomic DNA. Per the authors' processing: The number of nucleated cells in each sample was estimated from the amplification of reference gene primers within the assay. To quantify the absolute abundance of each unique TCRbeta CDR3 rearrangement, sequence reads were collapsed and filtered. Productive Simpson clonality was computed per sample as the square root of Simpson's diversity index over productive rearrangements. TCRdb's version of the immuneACCESS table is confined to in-frame rearrangements and falls short of the full clone set. An unresolved V gene accounts for under half of the shortfall where checked; the remainder is of unknown origin. From that table come the V and J calls and clone size; the DNA was used to work out D and trimming. The sample table holds some 66,000 clones, of which approximately 82% were seen once. About 6.9% of the sample is in the top ten clones.

Overall results and qualifications from the work: Clinical and demographic metadata were provided uncurated, with the amount varying by source and participant.

This clone has just one count. The antigen it recognizes is unknown. No base quality values were provided; no much bigger clone lies one nucleotide off. The chain couples TRBV5-4 to TRBJ2-3; the central 8 bases match TRBD2. Sequenced material: peripheral blood. This TCR derives from a man between 60 and 75 years old with acute or convalescent COVID-19. The sequenced DNA: TGTGCCAGCAGCTCTGGCATGGGACTAGTGGTAGATACGCAGTATTTT. It encodes CASSSGMGLVVDTQYF.